Listed below are T cell receptor beta chains from one sample, sequenced in a study of cytomegalovirus exposure and HLA in healthy donors. Clones were sequenced by immunoSEQ multiplex PCR, and TCRdb holds only the in-frame ones, with some missing. The sample lists 100,000 to 150,000 clones; roughly three quarters were seen once. The specimen was PBMCs. All receptors derive from a woman aged 40 to 55 in good health and CMV-seronegative. CDR3s leave out the opening cysteine and the closing phenylalanine or tryptophan.

V gene	J gene	CDR3 protein
TRBV29-1	TRBJ1-1	SERTSIGNRGNTEAF
TRBV28	TRBJ1-6	ASSLIEGVNSPLH
TRBV19	TRBJ1-2	ASSLNPGLYGYT
TRBV19	.	ASSPGLAKSYEQY
TRBV5-6	TRBJ1-4	ASSSTVRATNEKLF
TRBV7-2	TRBJ2-4	ASSSTLAALAKNIQY
TRBV28	TRBJ2-3	ASLPASGRDTQY
TRBV23-1	TRBJ1-5	ATTGTVSNQPQH
TRBV14	TRBJ2-1	ASSHWRANEQF
TRBV19	TRBJ2-7	ASSIAGPGDEQY
TRBV11-2	TRBJ1-4	ASSTTWTGEINPNEKLF
TRBV11-1	TRBJ1-1	ASATRGGTEAF
TRBV6-1	TRBJ1-2	ASSPRTGPGYT
TRBV5-1	TRBJ2-7	ASSLGLAATYEQY
TRBV5-1	TRBJ1-6	ASSFTLGGQRNSPLH
TRBV6-1	TRBJ1-4	ASSEQGAYEKLF
TRBV19	TRBJ2-4	ASSTQGFDKNIQY
TRBV6-1	TRBJ1-2	ASSELGQLYGYT
TRBV28	TRBJ2-1	ASSSRFLAGNGQF
TRBV2	TRBJ1-1	ASSELAGGGTEAF
TRBV30	TRBJ1-2	AWSDFPYGYT
TRBV27	TRBJ2-7	ASTLSGGSEQY
TRBV28	TRBJ2-7	ASGTGGFYEQY
TRBV11-2	TRBJ2-3	ASSLAEGGLDTDTQY
TRBV7-9	TRBJ2-7	ASSLAPASEQY
TRBV5-1	TRBJ2-3	ASSLYGGDTQY
TRBV5-6	TRBJ2-7	ASSWGTVGFYEQY
TRBV7-2	TRBJ2-6	ASSLAATTSGANVLT
TRBV27	TRBJ2-2	TSSLAGGRVNTGELF
TRBV11-2	TRBJ2-7	ASSPSGGFEQY
TRBV7-9	TRBJ1-4	ASSLPGQGARVDEKLF
TRBV6-1	TRBJ1-1	ASSSRTGNTEAF
TRBV7-8	TRBJ2-1	ASSAGEAGVYNEQF
TRBV6-1	TRBJ2-5	ASNELAGGRETQY
TRBV5-4	TRBJ2-5	ASSLRVGRVETQY
TRBV5-1	TRBJ2-5	ASTLLGTEQETQY
TRBV11-3	TRBJ1-5	ASSKTSYSNQPQH
TRBV6-6	TRBJ1-1	ASSTTEQQNTEAF
TRBV4-1	TRBJ2-1	ASSHPPGSGGSSYNEQF
TRBV7-3	TRBJ2-1	ASSLKRFDEQF
TRBV11-1	TRBJ2-1	ASSTTSGRVSYNEQF